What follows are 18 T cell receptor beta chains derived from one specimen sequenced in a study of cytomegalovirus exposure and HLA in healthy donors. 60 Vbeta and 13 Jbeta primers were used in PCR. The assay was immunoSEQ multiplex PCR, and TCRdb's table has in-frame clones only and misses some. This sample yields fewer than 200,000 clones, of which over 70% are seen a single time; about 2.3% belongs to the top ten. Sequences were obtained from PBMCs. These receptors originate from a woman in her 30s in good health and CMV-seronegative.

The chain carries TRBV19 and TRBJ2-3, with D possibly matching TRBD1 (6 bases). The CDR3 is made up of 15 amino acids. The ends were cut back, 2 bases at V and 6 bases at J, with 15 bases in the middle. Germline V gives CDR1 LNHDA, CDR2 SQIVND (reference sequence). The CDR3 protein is CASSISDRNRDTQYF. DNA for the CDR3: TGTGCCAGTAGTATATCTGACAGGAACAGGGATACGCAGTATTTT.

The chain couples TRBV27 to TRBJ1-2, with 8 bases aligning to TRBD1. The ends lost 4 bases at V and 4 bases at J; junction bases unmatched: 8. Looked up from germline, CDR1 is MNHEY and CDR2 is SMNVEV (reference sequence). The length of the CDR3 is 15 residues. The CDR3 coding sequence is TGTGCCAGCAGTTCACGGACAGGGCCTAGCTATGGCTACACCTTC. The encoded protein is CASSSRTGPSYGYTF.

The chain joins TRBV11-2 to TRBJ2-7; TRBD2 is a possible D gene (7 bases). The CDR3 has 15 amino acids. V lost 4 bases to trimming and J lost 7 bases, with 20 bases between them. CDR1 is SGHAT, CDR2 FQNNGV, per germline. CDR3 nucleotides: TGTGCCAGCAGCTCCTCTGCCGGGGGAGGGGGAGAGCAGTACTTC. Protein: CASSSSAGGGGEQYF. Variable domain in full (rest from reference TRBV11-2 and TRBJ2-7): EAGVAQSPRYKIIEKRQSVAFWCNPISGHATLYWYQQILGQGPKLLIQFQNNGVVDDSQLPKDRFSAERLKGVDSTLKIQPAKLEDSAVYLCASSSSAGGGGEQYFGPGTRLTVT.

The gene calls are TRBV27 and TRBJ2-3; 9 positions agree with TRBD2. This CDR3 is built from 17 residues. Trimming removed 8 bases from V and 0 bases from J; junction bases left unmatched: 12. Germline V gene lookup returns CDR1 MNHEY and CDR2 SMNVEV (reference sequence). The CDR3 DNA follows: TGTGCCAGCTTGTACCTAGCGGGGACCCTTAGCACAGATACGCAGTATTTT. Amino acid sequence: CASLYLAGTLSTDTQYF.

The CDR3 DNA follows: TGTGCCAGCTCTAACAGGGGACGGGTTAGCAATCAGCCCCAGCATTTT. This codes for CASSNRGRVSNQPQHF. V usage is TRBV27 and J usage is TRBJ1-5; 7 nucleotides line up with TRBD1. Germline assignment: CDR1 MNHEY and CDR2 SMNVEV (reference sequence). J lost 0 bases, V lost 8 bases, and 10 bases had no gene match. The CDR3 loop spans 16 amino acids.

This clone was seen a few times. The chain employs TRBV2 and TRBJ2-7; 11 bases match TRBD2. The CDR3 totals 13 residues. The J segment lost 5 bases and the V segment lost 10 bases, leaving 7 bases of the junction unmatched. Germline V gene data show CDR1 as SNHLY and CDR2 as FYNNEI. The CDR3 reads CATKRLAGNEQYF. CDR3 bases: TGTGCCACCAAAAGACTAGCGGGAAACGAGCAGTACTTC.

The CDR3 spells CASSRSRGPTYEQYF. CDR3 coding DNA: TGTGCCAGCAGTCGGTCCAGGGGGCCTACCTACGAGCAGTACTTC. The chain couples TRBV28 to TRBJ2-7, with 8 bases matching TRBD1. V shed 5 bases and J 2 bases; nucleotides not matched to a gene: 8. Germline values: CDR1 MDHEN, CDR2 SYDVKM. The CDR3 is 15 residues long.

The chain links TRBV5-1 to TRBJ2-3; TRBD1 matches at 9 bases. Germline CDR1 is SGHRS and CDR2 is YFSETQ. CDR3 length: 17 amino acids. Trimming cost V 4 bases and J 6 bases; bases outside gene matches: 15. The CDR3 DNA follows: TGCGCCAGCAGCCGGTCACAACCCGGGACAGGGTCCGATACGCAGTATTTT. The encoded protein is CASSRSQPGTGSDTQYF.

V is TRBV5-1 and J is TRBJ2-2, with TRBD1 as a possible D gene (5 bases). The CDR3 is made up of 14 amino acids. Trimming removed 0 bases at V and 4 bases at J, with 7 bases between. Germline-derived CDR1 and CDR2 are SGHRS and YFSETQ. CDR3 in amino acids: CASSLVQGTGELFF. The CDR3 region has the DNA TGCGCCAGCAGCTTGGTCCAGGGCACCGGGGAGCTGTTTTTT.

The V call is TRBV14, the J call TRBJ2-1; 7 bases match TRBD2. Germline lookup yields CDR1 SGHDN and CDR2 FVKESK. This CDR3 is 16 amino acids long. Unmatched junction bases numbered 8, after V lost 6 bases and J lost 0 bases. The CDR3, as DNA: TGTGCCAGCAGTCCCCTTTCGGGGGGCTCCTACAATGAGCAGTTCTTC. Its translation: CASSPLSGGSYNEQFF. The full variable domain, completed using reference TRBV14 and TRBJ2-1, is EAGVTQFPSHSVIEKGQTVTLRCDPISGHDNLYWYRRVMGKEIKFLLHFVKESKQDESGMPNNRFLAERTGGTYSTLKVQPAELEDSGVYFCASSPLSGGSYNEQFFGPGTRLTVL.

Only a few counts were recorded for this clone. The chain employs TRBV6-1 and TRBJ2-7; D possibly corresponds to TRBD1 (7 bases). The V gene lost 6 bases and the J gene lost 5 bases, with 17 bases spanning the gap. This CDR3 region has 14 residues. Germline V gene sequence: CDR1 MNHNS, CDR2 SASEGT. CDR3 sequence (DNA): TGTGCCAGCAGGACAGGGACTGCTGAACACGAGCAGTACTTC. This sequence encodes CASRTGTAEHEQYF.

CDR3 bases: TGTGCCAGCAGTTACTCGAATACTGGGGGCGAGACCCAGTACTTC. Its translation: CASSYSNTGGETQYF. V is TRBV6-5 and J is TRBJ2-5, with D perhaps matching TRBD1 (6 bases). CDR1 is MNHEY and CDR2 is SVGAGI in the germline V gene. The CDR3 is 15 amino acids. V was trimmed by 0 bases and J by 5 bases, leaving 13 bases between them.

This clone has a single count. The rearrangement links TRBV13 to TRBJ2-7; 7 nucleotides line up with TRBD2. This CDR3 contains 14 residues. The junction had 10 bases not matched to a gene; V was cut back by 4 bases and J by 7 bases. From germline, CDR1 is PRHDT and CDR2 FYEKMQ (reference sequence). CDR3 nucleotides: TGTGCCAGCAGCTCTCCTAGCGGAGAAGGGGAGCAGTACTTC. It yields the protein CASSSPSGEGEQYF.

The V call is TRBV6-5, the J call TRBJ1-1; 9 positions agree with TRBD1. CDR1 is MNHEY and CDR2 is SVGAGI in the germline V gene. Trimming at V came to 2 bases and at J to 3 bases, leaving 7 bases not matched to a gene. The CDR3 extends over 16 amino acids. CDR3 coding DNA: TGTGCCAGCAGTTACCCCGGGACAGGGTTTCACACTGAAGCTTTCTTT. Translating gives CASSYPGTGFHTEAFF.

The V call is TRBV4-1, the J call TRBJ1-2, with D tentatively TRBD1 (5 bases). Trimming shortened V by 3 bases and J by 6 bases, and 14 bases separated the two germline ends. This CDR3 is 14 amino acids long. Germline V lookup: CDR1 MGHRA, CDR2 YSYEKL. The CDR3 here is CASSHEGGGHGYTF. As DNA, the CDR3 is TGCGCCAGCAGCCATGAAGGCGGGGGTCATGGCTACACCTTC.

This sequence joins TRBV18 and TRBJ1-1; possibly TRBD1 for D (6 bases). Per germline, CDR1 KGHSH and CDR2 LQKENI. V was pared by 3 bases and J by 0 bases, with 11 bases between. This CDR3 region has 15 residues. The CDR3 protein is CASSPWTALNTEAFF. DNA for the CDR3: TGTGCCAGCTCACCCTGGACAGCATTGAACACTGAAGCTTTCTTT.

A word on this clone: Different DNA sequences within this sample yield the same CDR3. The chain's CDR3 is CASSPGLAGVGEQFF. The CDR3 DNA is TGTGCCAGTAGTCCGGGACTAGCGGGAGTGGGTGAGCAGTTCTTC. The rearrangement uses TRBV19 and TRBJ2-1, with 14 nucleotides matching TRBD2. CDR1 and CDR2 (germline): LNHDA, SQIVND (reference sequence). CDR3 length: 15 residues. V shed 5 bases, J shed 9 bases, and the junction held 6 bases outside the gene matches.

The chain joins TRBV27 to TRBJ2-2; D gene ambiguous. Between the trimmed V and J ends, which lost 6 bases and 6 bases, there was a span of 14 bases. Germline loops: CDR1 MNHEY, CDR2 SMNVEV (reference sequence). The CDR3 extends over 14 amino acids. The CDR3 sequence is CASSSGVRAGELFF. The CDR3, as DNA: TGTGCCAGCAGCTCAGGTGTAAGAGCCGGGGAGCTGTTTTTT.